Below are 30 T cell receptor beta chains sequenced from a single sample in a study of CD8 T cells in ankylosing spondylitis. TCRdb processed the 5' RACE reads anew with MiXCR; each CDR3 protein has one entry. The sample shows around 90,000 distinct CDR3 sequences, roughly 27% of them seen only once. Specimen: blood, either unsorted or a sorted T cell fraction (not recorded which). The receptors come from a male donor with ankylosing spondylitis or in good health (not recorded which).

This chain connects TRBV9 to TRBJ2-7, with D unclear. Trimming took off 6 bases at V and 2 bases at J, with 21 bases between the two ends. Per the germline V gene, CDR1 is SGDLS and CDR2 is YYNGEE. The CDR3 covers 16 residues. DNA for the CDR3: TGTGCCAGCATTCCTCCCAGGAGACGGTCCCCCTACGAGCAGTACTTC. It encodes CASIPPRRRSPYEQYF.

This rearrangement joins TRBV4-2 to TRBJ2-1; TRBD2 matches 10 bases. V shed 2 bases and J 10 bases; nucleotides not matched to a gene: 5. Germline CDR1 reads LGHNA; CDR2 reads YNFKEQ. CDR3 length: 14 residues. CDR3 residues: CASSQSGGATEQFF. The CDR3 DNA reads TGTGCCAGCAGCCAAAGCGGGGGGGCCACGGAGCAGTTCTTC.

The chain has TRBV6-1 and TRBJ1-1; weak D call: TRBD1 (5 bases). The CDR3 runs 16 residues. Germline-derived CDR1 and CDR2 are MNHNS and SASEGT. Trimming removed 7 bases at V and 2 bases at J, with 20 bases between. This CDR3 is CASTAWGGALNTEAFF. In nucleotides, the CDR3 is TGTGCCAGCACCGCCTGGGGAGGGGCACTCAACACTGAAGCTTTCTTT.

Only a few counts were recorded for this clonotype. CDR3 amino acids: CASRRDGSYQPQHF. As DNA, the CDR3 is TGTGCCAGCAGGAGGGACGGCTCCTATCAGCCCCAGCATTTT. The chain has TRBV6-1 and TRBJ1-5; weak D call: TRBD1 (5 bases). V dropped 6 bases and J dropped 5 bases, with 14 bases sitting between them. The CDR3 is made up of 14 amino acids. Germline lookup yields CDR1 MNHNS and CDR2 SASEGT.

Comment on this clonotype: One base away lies a much larger clone, so this may be a sequencing read error. J is TRBJ1-6 and V is TRBV5-1, with D unresolved. Germline CDR1 is SGHRS and CDR2 is YFSETQ. This CDR3 has 15 residues. CDR3 residues: CVSSLFLASSSPLHF. CDR3 in DNA: TGCGTCAGCAGCTTGTTTTTGGCCTCCTCGTCACCCCTCCACTTT.

A note on this clonotype: The limits of the CDR3 on the DNA are not certain, so only TCRdb's listed CDR3 is given. The V gene is TRBV12-3 or TRBV12-4, the J gene TRBJ2-2; the D call TRBD2 from the table was never checked on the DNA. The CDR3 comprises 18 residues, both ends counted. The CDR3 is CASSTQSLGHRTPGSCFF.

The chain is built from TRBV7-9 and TRBJ1-2, with 10 positions matching TRBD1. V was clipped by 5 bases and J by 6 bases; unmatched bases: 6. The CDR3 consists of 14 residues. Per the germline V gene, CDR1 is SEHNR and CDR2 is FQNEAQ (reference sequence). The CDR3 DNA reads as TGTGCCAGCAGCGCCGGGACAGGGGTTGATGGCTACACCTTC. This gives the protein CASSAGTGVDGYTF.

This clonotype was seen only a few times. The rearrangement links TRBV6-1 to TRBJ2-2; TRBD1 aligns across 7 bases. CDR3 length: 15 residues. After removal of 6 bases from V and 7 bases from J, the junction contained 11 bases not matched to a gene. The V gene's germline CDR1 is MNHNS and CDR2 SASEGT. The CDR3 here is CASRTDRARLGELFF. In DNA, the CDR3 is TGTGCCAGCAGAACTGACAGGGCTCGCCTCGGGGAGCTGTTTTTT.

This clonotype was observed at least ten times. J is TRBJ2-5 and V is TRBV5-1; TRBD1 is a possible D gene (6 bases). Germline V lookup: CDR1 SGHRS, CDR2 YFSETQ. V was trimmed by 1 base and J by 2 bases, leaving 12 bases between them. There are 15 residues in the CDR3. The CDR3 DNA sequence: TGCGCCAGCAGCTTGTTGGGGGCGAGGCAAGAGACCCAGTACTTC. Translated: CASSLLGARQETQYF.

The J gene is TRBJ2-1, the V gene TRBV20-1; 8 nucleotides match TRBD2. Trimming removed 0 bases from V and 6 bases from J; junction bases left unmatched: 7. Germline loops: CDR1 DFQATT, CDR2 SNEGSKA (reference sequence). The CDR3 spans 15 residues. The CDR3 bases are TGCAGTGCTAGAGATCTTCGGGAGGGTGGCAATGAGCAGTTCTTC. Amino acid sequence: CSARDLREGGNEQFF.

V and J are TRBV20-1 and TRBJ2-5, with 9 bases matching TRBD2. Trimming removed 8 bases from V and 4 bases from J; junction bases left unmatched: 2. Germline V gene sequence: CDR1 DFQATT, CDR2 SNEGSKA (reference sequence). CDR3 size: 11 residues. CDR3 bases: TGCAGTAGCGGGGGGATAGAGACCCAGTACTTC. It yields the protein CSSGGIETQYF.

This clonotype has ten or more counts. V is TRBV29-1 and J is TRBJ1-1, with no clear D. The germline V gene has CDR1 SQVTM and CDR2 ANQGSEA. Trimming removed 4 bases from V and 0 bases from J, with 9 bases in between. The CDR3 spans 13 residues. CDR3 bases: TGCAGCGTTGGTGGAAGCATGAACACTGAAGCTTTCTTT. It encodes CSVGGSMNTEAFF.

This clonotype was seen a handful of times. The V call is TRBV20-1, the J call TRBJ2-1; 8 bases align to TRBD2. The germline V gene encodes CDR1 DFQATT and CDR2 SNEGSKA (reference sequence). The CDR3 is 13 amino acids. The ends lost 4 bases at V and 5 bases at J; junction bases unmatched: 4. The CDR3 protein is CSAKKLADNEQFF. The CDR3 region has the DNA TGCAGTGCTAAAAAACTAGCGGACAATGAGCAGTTCTTC.

This clonotype has a count of ten or more. CDR3 protein: CSASRTRAGRAFF. Here the CDR3 DNA reads TGCAGTGCTAGTAGGACCCGCGCGGGAAGGGCTTTCTTT. The genes are TRBV20-1 and TRBJ1-1; D is unclear. V was clipped by 3 bases and J by 11 bases, with 19 bases between them. CDR1 is DFQATT and CDR2 is SNEGSKA in the germline V gene (reference sequence). The length of the CDR3 is 13 residues.

This clonotype has a count of ten or more. The chain links TRBV28 to TRBJ1-2; unclear D gene. Deletions cut 2 bases from V and 4 bases from J, with 8 bases between. Germline CDR1 is MDHEN and CDR2 is SYDVKM. The CDR3 totals 13 residues. CDR3: CASSLKGLYGYTF. The CDR3 nucleotides read TGTGCCAGCAGTTTAAAGGGTCTCTATGGCTACACCTTC.

This clonotype was observed many times. The chain is built from TRBV20-1 and TRBJ2-2; D may be TRBD2 (5 bases). Germline values: CDR1 DFQATT, CDR2 SNEGSKA (reference sequence). V gave up 2 bases and J gave up 0 bases, with 10 bases separating them. This CDR3 has 15 residues. The CDR3 loop reads CSARFSGANTGELFF. The CDR3 DNA follows: TGCAGTGCTAGATTCAGCGGCGCGAACACCGGGGAGCTGTTTTTT.

This sequence joins TRBV6-1 and TRBJ1-5; the D gene is possibly TRBD1 (5 bases). V lost 8 bases and J 7 bases, leaving 12 bases between the germline ends. Germline V gene data show CDR1 as MNHNS and CDR2 as SASEGT. The CDR3 consists of 12 residues. CDR3 residues: CASGGRVQPQHF. CDR3 nucleotide sequence: TGTGCCAGCGGGGGACGGGTGCAGCCCCAGCATTTT.

The CDR3 is CASSGMRGTGELFF. The CDR3 DNA reads TGTGCCAGCAGTGGAATGCGGGGCACCGGGGAGCTGTTTTTT. This chain joins TRBV2 and TRBJ2-2; possibly TRBD2 for D (6 bases). Per germline, CDR1 SNHLY and CDR2 FYNNEI. Trimming removed 4 bases from V and 4 bases from J, with 10 bases in between. This CDR3 has 14 amino acids.

In this sample, this clonotype turned up a few times. The CDR3 DNA reads as TGTGCCACCAGTGATTTGAGCGGCACAGGTTACAATGAGCAGTTCTTC. Translated, it gives CATSDLSGTGYNEQFF. This chain connects TRBV24-1 to TRBJ2-1; D is tentatively TRBD1 or TRBD2 (5 bases each). The CDR3 has 16 residues. V was shortened by 0 bases and J by 4 bases, with 12 bases between the two germline ends. CDR1 KGHDR and CDR2 SFDVKD come from the germline V gene.

The chain couples TRBV10-3 to TRBJ2-7; D is uncertain. From germline, CDR1 is ENHRY and CDR2 SYGVKD. The CDR3 loop spans 14 amino acids. V lost 0 bases and J 6 bases, leaving 12 bases between the germline ends. DNA of the CDR3: TGTGCCATCAGTGAGTCTTCCAGGTATAGCGAGCAGTACTTC. Protein sequence: CAISESSRYSEQYF.

This clonotype has ten or more counts. CDR3 DNA sequence: TGTGCCTCAACAGAAGGCTCTGGGGCCAACGTCCTGACTTTC. Encoded protein: CASTEGSGANVLTF. The chain employs TRBV10-3 and TRBJ2-6, with D uncertain. The germline V and J ends were trimmed by 11 bases and 0 bases, with 11 bases remaining between them. Germline V gives CDR1 ENHRY, CDR2 SYGVKD. The CDR3 is made up of 14 amino acids.

This clonotype has a count of ten or more. The chain recombines TRBV5-1 with TRBJ2-3; 9 bases are shared with TRBD2. CDR1 is SGHRS and CDR2 is YFSETQ in the germline V gene. The CDR3 extends over 15 amino acids. V was clipped by 2 bases and J by 6 bases; unmatched bases: 7. The CDR3 region is CASSFGGRDGDTQYF. The DNA for the CDR3 is TGCGCCAGCAGCTTCGGCGGGAGGGACGGGGATACGCAGTATTTT.

The chain uses TRBV12-3 or TRBV12-4 and TRBJ1-2, with TRBD1 identical over 10 bases. This CDR3 is built from 14 residues. With 5 bases clipped from V and 5 bases from J, the junction kept 5 bases outside the gene matches. CDR3 bases: TGTGCCAGCAGTCCCTCGGGACAGGGGTATGGCTACACCTTC. Translating gives CASSPSGQGYGYTF.

The chain uses TRBV5-1 and TRBJ1-5; D not resolved. Germline assignment: CDR1 SGHRS and CDR2 YFSETQ. Trimming removed 0 bases at V and 4 bases at J, with 11 bases between. The CDR3 loop spans 15 amino acids. The chain's CDR3 is CASSLESGSNQPQHF. The CDR3 nucleotides are TGCGCCAGCAGCTTGGAATCGGGGTCGAATCAGCCCCAGCATTTT.

The V and J genes are TRBV5-5 and TRBJ2-4; 8 bases map to TRBD1. CDR1 and CDR2 from the germline V gene are SGHKS and YYEKEE (reference sequence). The CDR3 has 13 amino acids. The V and J ends lost 4 bases and 14 bases, in that order; junction bases with no gene match: 11. The CDR3 DNA is TGTGCCAGCAGCCCCACCGGACAGGGCAGTAAGTACTTC. Protein sequence: CASSPTGQGSKYF.

There are a few counts of this clonotype. The genes are TRBV12-3 or TRBV12-4 and TRBJ2-3, with TRBD2 matching 9 bases. This CDR3 region has 15 residues. With 5 bases clipped from V and 1 base from J, the junction kept 4 bases outside the gene matches. CDR3 nucleotides: TGTGCCAGCAGTCCCCGGACTAGCGGCACAGATACGCAGTATTTT. Translated: CASSPRTSGTDTQYF.

This clonotype was seen a few times. This chain connects TRBV5-1 to TRBJ1-5; TRBD1 agrees at 7 bases. V lost 3 bases to trimming and J lost 2 bases; unmatched junction nucleotides: 2. Germline CDR1 and CDR2: SGHRS and YFSETQ. This CDR3 spans 14 amino acids. CDR3 sequence: CASSWTGGNQPQHF. CDR3 nucleotide sequence: TGCGCCAGCAGCTGGACAGGCGGCAATCAGCCCCAGCATTTT.

V usage is TRBV28 and J usage is TRBJ2-2; 9 nucleotides align to TRBD1. CDR1 MDHEN and CDR2 SYDVKM come from the germline V gene. The CDR3 is 15 amino acids. Germline trimming cut 10 bases from V and 5 bases from J; bases unmatched to any gene: 11. The CDR3, as DNA: TGTGCCACCTCCCGGACAGGGGTGGGGACCGGGGAGCTGTTTTTT. It specifies CATSRTGVGTGELFF.

The rearrangement links TRBV5-1 to TRBJ2-3; D unclear. The CDR3 sequence is 14 residues long. Germline CDR1 reads SGHRS; CDR2 reads YFSETQ. The V and J ends lost 1 base and 2 bases respectively, with 8 bases between them. For the CDR3, the DNA is TGCGCCAGCAGCTTGTATAGGGACACAGATACGCAGTATTTT. Residues: CASSLYRDTDTQYF.

In this sample, this clonotype turned up a few times. The rearrangement joins TRBV5-1 to TRBJ1-2; D gene uncertain. The CDR3 spans 13 residues. Germline CDR1 and CDR2: SGHRS and YFSETQ. V was clipped by 0 bases and J by 0 bases, with 3 bases between them. The CDR3 bases are TGCGCCAGCAGCTTGGGACCTAACTATGGCTACACCTTC. Its protein is CASSLGPNYGYTF.